This TCR beta chain was recovered during a study of cytomegalovirus exposure and HLA in healthy donors. Overall study: The approximately 120 validation repertoires used the same platform as the 650 to 800 first-cohort repertoires, a later analysis reported. Whole-study findings and limits: The authors listed over 150 TCR beta chains as cytomegalovirus-associated. It was reportedly the case that the classifier diagnosed cytomegalovirus status with high specificity and sensitivity.

As to this clone: No antigen is known for it.

Assay used: immunoSEQ multiplex PCR; TCRdb lists only in-frame clones, some missing. Among 150,000 or so clones listed, 85% were seen once. The receptor comes from a man under 40 in good health and CMV-seropositive. Sequenced input: PBMCs.

The CDR3 nucleotides read TGTGCCAGCAGCTACGGACTAGCGGGGGGCCCGGGGGAGACCCAGTACTTC. Amino acid sequence: CASSYGLAGGPGETQYF. The V and J genes are TRBV11-3 and TRBJ2-5, with 14 positions matching TRBD2. With V trimmed by 4 bases and J by 5 bases, 9 bases remained unmatched. This CDR3 spans 17 amino acids. Germline V gives CDR1 SGHNT, CDR2 YENEEA.